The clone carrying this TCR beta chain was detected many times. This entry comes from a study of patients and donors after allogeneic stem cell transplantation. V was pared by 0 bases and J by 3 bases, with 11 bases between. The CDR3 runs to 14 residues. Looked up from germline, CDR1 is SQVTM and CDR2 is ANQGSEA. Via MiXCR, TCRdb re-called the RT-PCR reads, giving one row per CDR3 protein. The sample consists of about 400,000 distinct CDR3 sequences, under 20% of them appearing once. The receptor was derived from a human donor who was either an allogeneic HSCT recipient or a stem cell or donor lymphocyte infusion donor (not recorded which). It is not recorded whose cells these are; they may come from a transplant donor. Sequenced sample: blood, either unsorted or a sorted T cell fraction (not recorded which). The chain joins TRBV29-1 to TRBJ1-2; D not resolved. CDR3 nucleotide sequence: TGCAGCGTTGAAGATCGTCAGGACTACTATGGCTACACCTTC. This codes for CSVEDRQDYYGYTF.